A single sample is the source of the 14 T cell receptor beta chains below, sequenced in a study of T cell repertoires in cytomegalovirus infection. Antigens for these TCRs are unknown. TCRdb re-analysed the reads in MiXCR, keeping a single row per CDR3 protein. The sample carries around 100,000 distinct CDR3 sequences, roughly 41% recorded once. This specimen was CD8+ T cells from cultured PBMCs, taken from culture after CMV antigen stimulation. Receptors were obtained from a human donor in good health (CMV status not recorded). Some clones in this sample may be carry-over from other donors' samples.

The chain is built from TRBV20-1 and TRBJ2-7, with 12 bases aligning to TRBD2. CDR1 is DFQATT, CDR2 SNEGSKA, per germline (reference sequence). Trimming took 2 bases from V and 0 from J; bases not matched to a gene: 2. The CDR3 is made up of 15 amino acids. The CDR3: CSARWGLAGSYEQYF. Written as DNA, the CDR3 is TGCAGTGCTAGATGGGGACTAGCGGGCTCCTACGAGCAGTACTTC.

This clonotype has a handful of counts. This CDR3 reads CASSLTQGTTYNEQFF. The CDR3 DNA sequence: TGTGCCAGCAGCTTAACACAGGGCACGACATACAATGAGCAGTTCTTC. The rearrangement joins TRBV7-9 to TRBJ2-1, with D possibly matching TRBD1 (6 bases). With 2 bases removed from V and 4 bases from J, the gap between germline ends came to 15 bases. The germline V gene encodes CDR1 SEHNR and CDR2 FQNEAQ (reference sequence). This CDR3 has 16 amino acids.

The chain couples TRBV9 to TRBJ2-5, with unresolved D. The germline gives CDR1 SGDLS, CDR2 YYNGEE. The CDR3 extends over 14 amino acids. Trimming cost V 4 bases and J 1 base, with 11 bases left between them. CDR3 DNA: TGTGCCAGCAGCCTATCGTCGGGCCAAGAGACCCAGTACTTC. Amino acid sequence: CASSLSSGQETQYF.

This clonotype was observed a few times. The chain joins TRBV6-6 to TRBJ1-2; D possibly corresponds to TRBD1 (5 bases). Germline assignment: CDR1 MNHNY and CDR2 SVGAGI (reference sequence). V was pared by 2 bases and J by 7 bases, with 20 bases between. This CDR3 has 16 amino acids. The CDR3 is CASSYAFMGDEGGYTF. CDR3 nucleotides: TGTGCCAGCAGTTACGCCTTTATGGGGGATGAAGGTGGCTACACCTTC.

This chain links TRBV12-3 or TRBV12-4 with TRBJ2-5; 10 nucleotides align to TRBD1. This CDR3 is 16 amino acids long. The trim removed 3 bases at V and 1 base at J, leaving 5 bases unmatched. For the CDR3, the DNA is TGTGCCAGCAGTTTGAGGGACAGGGGTGCCCAAGAGACCCAGTACTTC. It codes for CASSLRDRGAQETQYF.

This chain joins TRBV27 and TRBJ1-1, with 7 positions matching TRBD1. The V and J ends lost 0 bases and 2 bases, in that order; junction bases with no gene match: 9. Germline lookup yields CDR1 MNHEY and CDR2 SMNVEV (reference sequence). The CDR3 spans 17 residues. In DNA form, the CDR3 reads TGTGCCAGCAGTTTATCGGCGTTTGACAGGGAAAACACTGAAGCTTTCTTT. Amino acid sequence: CASSLSAFDRENTEAFF.

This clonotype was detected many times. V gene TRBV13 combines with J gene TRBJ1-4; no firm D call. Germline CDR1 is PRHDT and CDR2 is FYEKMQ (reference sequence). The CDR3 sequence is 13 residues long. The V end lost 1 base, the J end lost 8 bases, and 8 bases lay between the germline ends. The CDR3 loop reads CASSLAGVEKLFF. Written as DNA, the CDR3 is TGTGCCAGCAGCTTAGCCGGCGTAGAAAAACTGTTTTTT.

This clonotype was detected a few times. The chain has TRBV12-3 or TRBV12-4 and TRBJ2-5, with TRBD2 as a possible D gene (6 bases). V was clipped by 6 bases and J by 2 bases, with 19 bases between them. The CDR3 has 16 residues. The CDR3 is CASSPAPVAEQETQYF. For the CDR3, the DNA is TGTGCCAGCAGCCCCGCCCCCGTAGCGGAGCAAGAGACCCAGTACTTC.

The CDR3 bases are TGTGCCAGTAGAGAAGGGAGGGTTAACCAGCCCCAGCATTTT. As protein: CASREGRVNQPQHF. The chain combines TRBV19 with TRBJ1-5; D is ambiguous. Germline V gene sequence: CDR1 LNHDA, CDR2 SQIVND (reference sequence). CDR3 length: 14 amino acids. Between the trimmed V and J ends, which lost 6 bases and 7 bases, there was a span of 16 bases.

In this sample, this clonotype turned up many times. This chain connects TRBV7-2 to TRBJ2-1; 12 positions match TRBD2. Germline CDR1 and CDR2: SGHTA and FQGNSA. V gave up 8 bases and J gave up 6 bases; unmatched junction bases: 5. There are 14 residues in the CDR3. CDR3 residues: CASLTSGGFNEQFF. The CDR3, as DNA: TGTGCCAGCCTGACTAGCGGGGGTTTCAATGAGCAGTTCTTC.

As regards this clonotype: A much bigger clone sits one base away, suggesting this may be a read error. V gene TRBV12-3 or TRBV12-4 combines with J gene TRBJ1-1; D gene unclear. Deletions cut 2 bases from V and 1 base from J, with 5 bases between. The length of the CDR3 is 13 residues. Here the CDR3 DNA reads TGTGCCAGCAGTTTAATAGGGAACACTGAAGCTTTCTTT. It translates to CASSLIGNTEAFF.

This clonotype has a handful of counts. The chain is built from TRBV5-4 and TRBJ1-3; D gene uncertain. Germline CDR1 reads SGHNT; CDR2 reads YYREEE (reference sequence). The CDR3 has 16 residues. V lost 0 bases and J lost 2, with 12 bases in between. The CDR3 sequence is CASSLDLEGAGNTIYF. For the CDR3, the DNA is TGTGCCAGCAGCTTGGATTTGGAGGGAGCTGGAAACACCATATATTTT.

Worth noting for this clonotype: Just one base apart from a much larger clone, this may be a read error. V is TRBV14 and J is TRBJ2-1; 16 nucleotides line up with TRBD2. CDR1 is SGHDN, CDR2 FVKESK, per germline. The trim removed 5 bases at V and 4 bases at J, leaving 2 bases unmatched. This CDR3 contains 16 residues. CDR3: CASSSGLAGGYNEQFF. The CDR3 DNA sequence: TGTGCCAGCAGCTCGGGACTAGCGGGGGGGTACAATGAGCAGTTCTTC.

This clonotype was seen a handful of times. CDR3 sequence reads: CASSPQGHLYNEQFF. DNA of the CDR3: TGTGCCAGCAGTCCCCAGGGACATCTATACAATGAGCAGTTCTTC. This sequence joins TRBV27 and TRBJ2-1; tentative D call: TRBD1 (6 bases). Germline V gives CDR1 MNHEY, CDR2 SMNVEV (reference sequence). V was cut by 5 bases and J by 4 bases, with 15 bases left in between. The CDR3 is 15 residues long.